This TCR beta chain came from a study of blood T cell repertoires in COVID-19. Across the study: Sites in the United States, Italy and Spain provided acute and convalescent COVID-19 samples. Nucleic acid was either cDNA or gDNA, and it came from T cells, B-cell-depleted T cells, or PBMCs.

Original methodology: Estimation of nucleated cell counts was performed using reference gene primer amplification. Repertoires were generated with immunoSEQ multiplex PCR, while TCRdb's copy carries only in-frame clones and drops some. D and trimming were read from the DNA, whereas the V and J calls and clone size are those reported in that table. The sample holds roughly 340,000 clones, 80% to 90% seen once. The J segment lost 7 bases and the V segment lost 7 bases, leaving 13 bases of the junction unmatched. CDR1 and CDR2 (germline): MDHEN, SYDVKM. This CDR3 region has 15 residues. One Seattle source followed patients from active infection through their disease course.

V gene TRBV28 combines with J gene TRBJ2-1, with 7 nucleotides matching TRBD2. The sequencing sample was made of peripheral blood. This receptor was taken from a woman between 25 and 40 years old with COVID-19, enrolled during active disease. The CDR3 here is CASNNAGERLNEQFF. The DNA of the CDR3 is TGTGCCAGCAACAATGCGGGAGAAAGACTGAATGAGCAGTTCTTC.